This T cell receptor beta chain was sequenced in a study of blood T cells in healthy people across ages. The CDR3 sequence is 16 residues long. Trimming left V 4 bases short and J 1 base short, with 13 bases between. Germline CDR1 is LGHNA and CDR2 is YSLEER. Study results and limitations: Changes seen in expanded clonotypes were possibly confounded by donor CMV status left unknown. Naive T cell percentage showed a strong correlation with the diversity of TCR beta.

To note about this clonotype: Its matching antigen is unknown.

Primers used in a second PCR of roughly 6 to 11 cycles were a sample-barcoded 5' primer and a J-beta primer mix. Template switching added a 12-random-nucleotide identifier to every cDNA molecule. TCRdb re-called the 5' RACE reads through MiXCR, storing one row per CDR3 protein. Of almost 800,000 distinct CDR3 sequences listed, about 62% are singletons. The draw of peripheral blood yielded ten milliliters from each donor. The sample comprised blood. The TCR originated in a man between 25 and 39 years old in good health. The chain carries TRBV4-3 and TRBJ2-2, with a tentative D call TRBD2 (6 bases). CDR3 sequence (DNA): TGCGCCAGCAGCCCTGCGGAGGGAATGAACACCGGGGAGCTGTTTTTT. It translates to CASSPAEGMNTGELFF.